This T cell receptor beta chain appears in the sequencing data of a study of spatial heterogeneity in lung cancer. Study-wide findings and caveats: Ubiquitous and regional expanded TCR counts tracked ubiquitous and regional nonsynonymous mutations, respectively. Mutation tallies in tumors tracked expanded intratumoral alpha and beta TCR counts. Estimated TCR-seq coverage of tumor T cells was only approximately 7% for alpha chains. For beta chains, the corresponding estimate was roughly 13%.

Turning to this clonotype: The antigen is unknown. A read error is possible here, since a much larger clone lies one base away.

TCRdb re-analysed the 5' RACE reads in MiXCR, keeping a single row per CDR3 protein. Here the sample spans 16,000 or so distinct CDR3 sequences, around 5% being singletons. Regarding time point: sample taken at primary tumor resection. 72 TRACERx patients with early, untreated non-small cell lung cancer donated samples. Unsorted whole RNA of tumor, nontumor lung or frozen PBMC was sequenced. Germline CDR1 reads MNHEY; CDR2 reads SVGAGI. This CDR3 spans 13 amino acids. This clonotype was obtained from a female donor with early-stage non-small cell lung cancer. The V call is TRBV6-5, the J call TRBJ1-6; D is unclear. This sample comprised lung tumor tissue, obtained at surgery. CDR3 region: CTSSRVRDSPLHF. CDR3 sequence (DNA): TGTACCAGCAGCCGCGTTCGGGATTCACCCCTCCACTTT.